The following is a T cell receptor beta chain sequence with its context. What it binds is unknown. Germline CDR1 reads DFQATT; CDR2 reads SNEGSKA (reference sequence). Trimming shortened V by 6 bases and J by 9 bases, and 12 bases separated the two germline ends. The length of the CDR3 is 11 residues. This sample is part of a study of shared clonotypes between healthy human individuals. Study outcomes and limitations: A reduction in generation probabilities was seen for non-shared clonotypes relative to those shared by all four donors. On the whole, naive subsets had larger estimated richness than memory subsets had. Among several donors, approximately 4.6% of naive CD4 clonotypes were found in common.

Only in-frame clones appear in the TCRdb table, and some are missing; sequencing was by immunoSEQ multiplex PCR. The sample yields 2.5 million or so clones, over 85% seen once. V is TRBV20-1 and J is TRBJ2-1; D might be TRBD1 (6 bases). The sample comprised naive CD4+ T cells sorted from blood. Subset in this sample: CD45RA+ positively selected. The TCR sequence derives from a young man in good health. The CDR3 sequence is CSATQGGEQFF. CDR3 nucleotides: TGCAGTGCGACCCAAGGGGGTGAGCAGTTCTTC.